The clone carrying this T cell receptor (beta chain) came up many times. The data belong to a study of patients and donors after allogeneic stem cell transplantation. Trimming removed 1 base at V and 8 bases at J, with 11 bases between. The CDR3 has 13 amino acids. TCRdb reanalysed the RT-PCR reads using MiXCR and keeps one entry per CDR3 protein. The sample contains about a million distinct CDR3 sequences, about a sixth of which appear only once. Material: blood, either unsorted or a sorted T cell fraction (not recorded which). This TCR was recovered from a human donor who was either an allogeneic HSCT recipient or a stem cell or donor lymphocyte infusion donor (not recorded which). It is not recorded whose cells these are; they may come from a transplant donor. The V and J genes are TRBV12-3 or TRBV12-4 and TRBJ1-2; D not resolved. The CDR3 DNA sequence: TGTGCCAGCAGTTTAGGGCTCCCCGGGGGCTACACCTTC. It is translated as CASSLGLPGGYTF.